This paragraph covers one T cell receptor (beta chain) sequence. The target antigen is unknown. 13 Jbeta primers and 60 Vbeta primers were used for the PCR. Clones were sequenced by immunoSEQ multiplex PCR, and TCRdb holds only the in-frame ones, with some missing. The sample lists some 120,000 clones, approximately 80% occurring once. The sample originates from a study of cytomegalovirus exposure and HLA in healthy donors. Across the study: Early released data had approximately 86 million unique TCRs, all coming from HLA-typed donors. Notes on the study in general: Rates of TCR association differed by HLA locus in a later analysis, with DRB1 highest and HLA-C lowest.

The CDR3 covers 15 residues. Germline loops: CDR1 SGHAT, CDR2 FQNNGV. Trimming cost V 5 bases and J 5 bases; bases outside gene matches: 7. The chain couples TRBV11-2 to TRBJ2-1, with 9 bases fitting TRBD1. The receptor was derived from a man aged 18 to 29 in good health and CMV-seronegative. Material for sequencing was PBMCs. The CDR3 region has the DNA TGTGCCAGCAGCCAAGGGACAGGGAGGGACAATGAGCAGTTCTTC. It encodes CASSQGTGRDNEQFF. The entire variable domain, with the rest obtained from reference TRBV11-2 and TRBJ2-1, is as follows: EAGVAQSPRYKIIEKRQSVAFWCNPISGHATLYWYQQILGQGPKLLIQFQNNGVVDDSQLPKDRFSAERLKGVDSTLKIQPAKLEDSAVYLCASSQGTGRDNEQFFGPGTRLTVL.